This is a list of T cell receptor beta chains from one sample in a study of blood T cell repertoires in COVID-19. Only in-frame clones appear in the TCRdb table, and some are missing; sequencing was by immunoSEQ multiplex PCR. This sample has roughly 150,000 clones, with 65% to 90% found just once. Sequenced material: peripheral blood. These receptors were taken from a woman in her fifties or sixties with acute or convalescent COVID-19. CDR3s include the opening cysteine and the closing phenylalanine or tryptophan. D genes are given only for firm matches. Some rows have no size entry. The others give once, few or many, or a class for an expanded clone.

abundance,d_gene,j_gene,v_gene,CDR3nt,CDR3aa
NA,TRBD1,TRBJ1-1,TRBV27,TGTGCCAGCAGTAGTAGACAGGGCGGCGAAGCTTTCTTT,CASSSRQGGEAFF
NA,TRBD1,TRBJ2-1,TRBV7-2,TGTGCCAGCAGCTCCCACCGTACCGGGACAGGGGGTTACAATGAGCAGTTCTTC,CASSSHRTGTGGYNEQFF
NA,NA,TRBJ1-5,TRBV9,TGTGCCAGCAGCGTAGTTACGGGTCTTGGCCTGCTCAATCAGCCCCAGCATTTT,CASSVVTGLGLLNQPQHF
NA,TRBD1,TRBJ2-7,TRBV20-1,TGCAGTGCTAGTGAAGGACAGGGGAATTACGAGCAGTACTTC,CSASEGQGNYEQYF
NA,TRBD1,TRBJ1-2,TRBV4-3,TGCGCCAGCAGCCAAGATCGGGACAGGGGGGTTGTGGGCTACACCTTC,CASSQDRDRGVVGYTF
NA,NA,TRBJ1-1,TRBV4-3,TGCGCCAGCAGCCAGGGTTTGACGGGGATGAACACTGAAGCTTTCTTT,CASSQGLTGMNTEAFF
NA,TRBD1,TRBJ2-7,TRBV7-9,TGTGCCAGCAGCTTAGTAATTACGGACAGGGGTTTAACCTGGGAGCAGTACTTC,CASSLVITDRGLTWEQYF
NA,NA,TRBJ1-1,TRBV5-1,TGCGCCAGCAGCTTGGAGGACAGACGAAACACTGAAGCTTTCTTT,CASSLEDRRNTEAFF
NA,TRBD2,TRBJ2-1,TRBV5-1,TGCGCCAGCAGCCGGGGACTAGCGGGAGGTAGCGATGAGCAGTTCTTC,CASSRGLAGGSDEQFF
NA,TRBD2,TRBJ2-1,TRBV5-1,TGCGCCAGCAGCTTATCGGGTAGCGGGCTTTACAATGAGCAGTTCTTC,CASSLSGSGLYNEQFF
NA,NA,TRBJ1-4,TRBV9,TGTGCCCCCCTCGGTGAAAAACTGTTTTTT,CAPLGEKLFF
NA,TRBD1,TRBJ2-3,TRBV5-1,TGCGCCAGCAGCTTGGGACAGGGACCAGATACGCAGTATTTT,CASSLGQGPDTQYF
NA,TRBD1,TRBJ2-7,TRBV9,TGTGCCAGCAGCGTAGAACAGGGGATAAACGAGCAGTACTTC,CASSVEQGINEQYF
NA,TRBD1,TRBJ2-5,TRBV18,TGTGCCAGCTCACCACGGAAGAGGACAGGACACCAAGAGACCCAGTACTTC,CASSPRKRTGHQETQYF
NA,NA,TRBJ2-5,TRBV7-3,TGTGCCAGCAGCGGGGGGAGCCAAGAGACCCAGTACTTC,CASSGGSQETQYF
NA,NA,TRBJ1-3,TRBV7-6,TGTGCCAGCAGCTTAGTTCCAGGGTTGGGAAACACCATATATTTT,CASSLVPGLGNTIYF
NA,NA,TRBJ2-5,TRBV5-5,TGTGCCAGCAGCTTCAGGGGGGCGGCGGAAGAGACCCAGTACTTC,CASSFRGAAEETQYF
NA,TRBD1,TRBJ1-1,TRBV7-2,TGTGCCAGCAGCTCCGGGACAGGGCGTCGGGACACTGAAGCTTTCTTT,CASSSGTGRRDTEAFF
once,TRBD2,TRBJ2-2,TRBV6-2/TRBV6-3,TGTGCCAGCAGTTACACCGGGACTAGCGGGAACACCGGGGAGCTGTTTTTT,CASSYTGTSGNTGELFF
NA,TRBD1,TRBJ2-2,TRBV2,TGTGCCAGCAGTGTTTTAGGGGGCGCATCCGGGGAGCTGTTTTTT,CASSVLGGASGELFF
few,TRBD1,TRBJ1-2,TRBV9,TGTGCCAGCAGCCCCCCGGGACAGGGGTATGGCTACACCTTC,CASSPPGQGYGYTF
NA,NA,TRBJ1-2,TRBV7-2,TGTGCCAGCAGCTTAGGGAGGCAGGGGTCTGGCTACACCTTC,CASSLGRQGSGYTF
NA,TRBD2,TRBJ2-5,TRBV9,TGTGCCAGCAGCGGAAGGACTAGCTCAGAGACCCAGTACTTC,CASSGRTSSETQYF
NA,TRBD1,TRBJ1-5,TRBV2,TGTGCCAGCAGTGGACAGGGGGGCAATCAGCCCCAGCATTTT,CASSGQGGNQPQHF
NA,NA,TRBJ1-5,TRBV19,TGTGCCAGTAGTATAGTGACGGGGGAAGGTCAGCCCCAGCATTTT,CASSIVTGEGQPQHF
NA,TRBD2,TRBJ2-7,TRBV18,TGTGCCAGCTCGGCCGGGACTAGCGGGAGGGTCTCTTCCTACGAGCAGTACTTC,CASSAGTSGRVSSYEQYF
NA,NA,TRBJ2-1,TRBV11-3,TGTGCCAGCAGCTTAGAGATTGGCGGGCCGCAGTTCTTC,CASSLEIGGPQFF
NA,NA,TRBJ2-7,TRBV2,TGTGCCAGCAGTCCCCGATGGGCGAGCTCCTACGAGCAGTACTTC,CASSPRWASSYEQYF
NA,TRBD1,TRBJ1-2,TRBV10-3,TGTGCCATCAGTGAGGGGACAGGGGGGAGCTACACCTTC,CAISEGTGGSYTF
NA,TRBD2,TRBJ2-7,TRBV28,TGTGCCAGCACCTCGGGGGGATCCTACGAGCAGTACTTC,CASTSGGSYEQYF
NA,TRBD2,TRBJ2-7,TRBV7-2,TGTGCCAGCAGCAGACTAGCGGGGGGGCCGTGGGAGCAGTACTTC,CASSRLAGGPWEQYF
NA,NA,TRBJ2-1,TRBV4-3,TGCGCCAGCAGCCAGGAACGCTGGGCTGAGCAGTTCTTC,CASSQERWAEQFF
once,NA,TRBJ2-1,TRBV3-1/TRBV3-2,TGTGCCAGCAGCTTAGTCGGTGAGCAGTTCTTC,CASSLVGEQFF
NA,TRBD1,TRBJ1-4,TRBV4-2,TGTGCCAGCAGCCAAGAGAACCGGGACAGCCAATCAACTAATGAAAAACTGTTTTTT,CASSQENRDSQSTNEKLFF
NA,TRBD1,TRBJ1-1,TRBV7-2,TGTGCCAGCAGCCCACCGAGACAGGGAAGAATGAACACTGAAGCTTTCTTT,CASSPPRQGRMNTEAFF
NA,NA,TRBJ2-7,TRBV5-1,TGCGCCAGCAGCCAGGACAGTGGGACCTACGAGCAGTACTTC,CASSQDSGTYEQYF
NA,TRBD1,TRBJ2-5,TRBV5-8,TGTGCCAGCAGTCCACGGGGACAGGGTTACGAGACCCAGTACTTC,CASSPRGQGYETQYF
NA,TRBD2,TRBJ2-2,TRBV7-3,TGTGCCAGCAGCCCCCCGGGGGGGAACACCGGGGAGCTGTTTTTT,CASSPPGGNTGELFF
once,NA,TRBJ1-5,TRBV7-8,TGTGCCAGCAGCTTAAAGGAGGGCAATCAGCCCCAGCATTTT,CASSLKEGNQPQHF
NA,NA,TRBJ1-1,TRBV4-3,TGCGCCAGCAGCCAAGTAAACGAGGACACTGAAGCTTTCTTT,CASSQVNEDTEAFF
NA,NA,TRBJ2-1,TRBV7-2,TGTGCCAGCAGCCCGGGGGGCGGCAGGGACAATGAGCAGTTCTTC,CASSPGGGRDNEQFF
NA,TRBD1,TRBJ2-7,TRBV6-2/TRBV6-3,TGTGCCAGCAGTTACACCAACTACGCCTGGACAGGGGGCGCGTACGAGCAGTACTTC,CASSYTNYAWTGGAYEQYF
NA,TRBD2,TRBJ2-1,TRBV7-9,TGTGCCAGCAGCACAGGACTAGCGGGAGCGCGCAATGAGCAGTTCTTC,CASSTGLAGARNEQFF
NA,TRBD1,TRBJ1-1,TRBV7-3,TGTGCCAGCAGCTTCGGACAGGGTAACACTGAAGCTTTCTTT,CASSFGQGNTEAFF
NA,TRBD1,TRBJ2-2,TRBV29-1,TGCAGCGTCTCAGAAGGGGGCGGAACGAACACCGGGGAGCTGTTTTTT,CSVSEGGGTNTGELFF
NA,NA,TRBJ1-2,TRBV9,TGTGCCAGCAGCGGGGGGGACGCAAACGGGGCTAACTATGGCTACACCTTC,CASSGGDANGANYGYTF
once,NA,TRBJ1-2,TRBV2,TGTGCCAGCAGTGAGGTTGTCAGGTCTAACTATGGCTACACCTTC,CASSEVVRSNYGYTF
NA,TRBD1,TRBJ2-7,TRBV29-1,TGCAGCGTTGGGAGGAGGGACAGGACCTACGAGCAGTACTTC,CSVGRRDRTYEQYF
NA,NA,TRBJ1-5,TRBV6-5,TGTGCCAGCAGTCGACAGCAAAATCAGCCCCAGCATTTT,CASSRQQNQPQHF
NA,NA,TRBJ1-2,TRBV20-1,TGCAGTGCTAGTCCAGGCCACTATGGCTACACCTTC,CSASPGHYGYTF
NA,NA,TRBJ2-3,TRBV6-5,TGTGCCAGCAGTCCACGCGACACAGGGATAGATACGCAGTATTTT,CASSPRDTGIDTQYF
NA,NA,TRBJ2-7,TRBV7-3,TGTGCCAGCGCACGGGATAGGTACTACGAGCAGTACTTC,CASARDRYYEQYF
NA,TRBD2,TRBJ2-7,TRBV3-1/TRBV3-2,TGTGCCAGCAGCCAAGCTAGCGGGGGGCCTTACGAGCAGTACTTC,CASSQASGGPYEQYF
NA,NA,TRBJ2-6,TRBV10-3,TGTGCCATCAGTGAGATCGGGGATAGTATCAACGTCCTGACTTTC,CAISEIGDSINVLTF
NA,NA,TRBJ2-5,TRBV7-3,TGTGCCAGCAGCCGCGGGAATCAAGAGACCCAGTACTTC,CASSRGNQETQYF